This TCR beta chain was retrieved from a study of regulatory T cells in long-lasting Graves disease. General observations from the study: Those with persistent disease had in common more public clonotypes (2,741) than new patients (more than 900).

This clonotype was counted only a few times. The target antigen is unknown. Construction of TCR beta libraries relied on iRepertoire HTBI primers and on Arm-PCR targeting CDR3 regions. Methods used by the authors: Identification of gene segments yielded 60 or so TRBV and over 12 TRBJ across samples. Via MiXCR, TCRdb re-called the multiplex PCR reads, giving one row per CDR3 protein. The V and J calls, along with clone size, are taken from TCRdb and not from the paper's own processing. The sample lists 450,000 to 600,000 distinct CDR3 sequences, 15% to 20% occurring once. This CDR3 spans 16 amino acids. V trimming: 6 bases; J trimming: 0 bases; junction bases outside the gene matches: 6. Germline-derived CDR1 and CDR2 are MNHNS and SASEGT. Time point in this sample: newly diagnosed GD, antithyroid drugs for less than 3 months. From RNA extracted from PBMCs, the TCR library was made. American Thyroid Association guidelines defined Graves' disease diagnosis.

The same sample was also used in a study of T cells in Graves' hyperthyroidism and ophthalmopathy.

The V call is TRBV6-1, the J call TRBJ2-1; 9 bases are shared with TRBD2. This clonotype originated in a man in his forties with Graves disease. The sequencing here drew on peripheral blood mononuclear cells (PBMCs), taken at new diagnosis, from a patient treated with antithyroid drugs. DNA for the CDR3: TGTGCCAGCAGAGGACTAGCGCGAAGCTCCTACAATGAGCAGTTCTTC. Protein product: CASRGLARSSYNEQFF.